Presented here are 25 T cell receptor beta chains from one specimen sequenced in a study of cytotoxic CD8 clonotypes in ibrutinib-treated CLL. Generated by immunoSEQ multiplex PCR, the TCRdb table keeps only in-frame clones and is missing some. The sample lists 100,000 or so clones; 58% were seen once. Sequenced here: PBMCs, sampled after 24 months of ibrutinib treatment. All receptors derive from a human donor with chronic lymphocytic leukemia.

This clone was seen only once. The CDR3: CASSPSGATNEKLFF. The DNA of the CDR3 is TGTGCCAGCAGCCCATCGGGGGCAACTAATGAAAAACTGTTTTTT. The genes are TRBV7-9 and TRBJ1-4, with TRBD1 as a possible D gene (5 bases). V gave up 5 bases and J gave up 0 bases, with 10 bases separating them. The CDR3 spans 15 residues. The germline CDR1 and CDR2 sequences are SEHNR and FQNEAQ (reference sequence). Full variable domain (rest looked up from reference TRBV7-9 and TRBJ1-4): DTGVSQNPRHKITKRGQNVTFRCDPISEHNRLYWYRQTLGQGPEFLTYFQNEAQLEKSRLLSDRFSAERPKGSFSTLEIQRTEQGDSAMYLCASSPSGATNEKLFFGSGTQLSVL.

Notes on this clone: This sequence may be a read error, since a much larger clone differs from it by one base. This rearrangement joins TRBV4-2 to TRBJ2-7; TRBD2 might be the D (6 bases). Germline V lookup: CDR1 LGHNA, CDR2 YNFKEQ. CDR3 size: 14 residues. Deletions cut 1 base from V and 6 bases from J, with 13 bases between. In DNA, the CDR3 is TGTGCCAGCAGCCAAGGAAAGTCCGGGGGCGAGCAGTACTTC. It translates to CASSQGKSGGEQYF.

The V and J genes are TRBV5-8 and TRBJ2-3, with 8 positions matching TRBD1. Per the germline V gene, CDR1 is SGHTS and CDR2 is YDEGEE. The CDR3 is 15 residues long. With 1 base clipped from V and 2 bases from J, the junction kept 3 bases outside the gene matches. This CDR3 reads CASSLSDRVTDTQYF. The CDR3, as DNA: TGTGCCAGCAGCTTGTCGGACAGGGTCACAGATACGCAGTATTTT.

V and J are TRBV5-4 and TRBJ2-1; 13 bases agree with TRBD2. With V trimmed by 3 bases and J by 4 bases, 13 bases remained unmatched. CDR3 size: 19 residues. Germline loops: CDR1 SGHNT, CDR2 YYREEE (reference sequence). The CDR3 nucleotides read TGTGCCAGCAGCTGGCCGGGACAGGGGACTAGCGGGGCTTACAATGAGCAGTTCTTC. Translating gives CASSWPGQGTSGAYNEQFF.

The rearrangement uses TRBV12-5 and TRBJ2-2, with D perhaps matching TRBD1 or TRBD2 (5 bases each). This CDR3 comprises 16 residues. V was trimmed by 8 bases and J by 3 bases, leaving 19 bases between them. Per germline, CDR1 LGHNT and CDR2 FRNRAP. CDR3 protein: CASSPPGRKDTGELFF. The CDR3 DNA reads as TGTGCTAGTTCTCCGCCGGGACGGAAGGACACCGGGGAGCTGTTTTTT.

This clone was seen a handful of times. CDR3 residues: CASSKKDVGYEQYF. CDR3 in DNA: TGTGCCAGCAGCAAAAAGGACGTAGGCTACGAGCAGTACTTC. This sequence joins TRBV7-9 and TRBJ2-7; D not resolved. The CDR3 is made up of 14 amino acids. Germline V CDR1 and CDR2: SEHNR, FQNEAQ (reference sequence). Trimming took off 5 bases at V and 3 bases at J, with 14 bases between the two ends.

The chain joins TRBV6-5 to TRBJ2-7, with TRBD1 identical over 7 bases. Germline loops: CDR1 MNHEY, CDR2 SVGAGI. V shed 2 bases and J 7 bases; nucleotides not matched to a gene: 11. This CDR3 contains 15 residues. Written as DNA, the CDR3 is TGTGCCAGCAGTTACGCACAGGGGAAGGCTGGGGAGCAGTACTTC. Translated: CASSYAQGKAGEQYF.

The chain combines TRBV6-5 with TRBJ2-1; 7 bases are a match to TRBD1. The V gene end was trimmed by 5 bases and the J gene end by 5 bases; junction bases not matched to a gene: 6. This CDR3 has 14 amino acids. Germline loops: CDR1 MNHEY, CDR2 SVGAGI. The CDR3 DNA is TGTGCCAGCAGTGACAGGGCTCTCGACAATGAGCAGTTCTTC. It specifies CASSDRALDNEQFF.

This clone was observed a handful of times. This chain connects TRBV7-8 to TRBJ1-3; D might be TRBD1 (6 bases). The CDR3 contains 14 residues. Per germline, CDR1 SGHVS and CDR2 FQNEAQ. V lost 5 bases and J lost 4, with 12 bases in between. The CDR3 DNA reads TGTGCCAGCAGCGCCCGGCAGGGGGGAAACACCATATATTTT. This sequence encodes CASSARQGGNTIYF. The full variable domain, in which reference TRBV7-8 and TRBJ1-3 provide the parts outside the CDR3, is GAGVSQSPRYKVAKRGQDVALRCDPISGHVSLFWYQQALGQGPEFLTYFQNEAQLDKSGLPSDRFFAERPEGSVSTLKIQRTQQEDSAVYLCASSARQGGNTIYFGEGSWLTVV.

This sequence joins TRBV5-6 and TRBJ1-2; possibly TRBD1 for D (5 bases). Per the germline V gene, CDR1 is SGHDT and CDR2 is YYEEEE. The CDR3 runs to 14 residues. V shed 0 bases and J shed 6 bases, with 12 bases lying between them. Here the CDR3 reads CASSLVGTDHGYTF. In DNA, the CDR3 is TGTGCCAGCAGCTTGGTAGGGACGGACCATGGCTACACCTTC.

This clone was seen more than once but under ten times. The rearrangement joins TRBV7-9 to TRBJ2-7, with D perhaps TRBD2 (5 bases). From germline, CDR1 is SEHNR and CDR2 FQNEAQ (reference sequence). V was cut by 3 bases and J by 0 bases, with 9 bases left in between. The CDR3 spans 14 residues. CDR3 sequence (DNA): TGTGCCAGCAGCTTGTGGGAGAACTCCTACGAGCAGTACTTC. Encoded protein: CASSLWENSYEQYF.

The chain links TRBV19 to TRBJ1-2; D remains ambiguous. CDR1 is LNHDA, CDR2 SQIVND, per germline (reference sequence). This CDR3 contains 11 residues. The V gene lost 5 bases and the J gene lost 8 bases, with 9 bases spanning the gap. The CDR3 sequence: CASSGWNGYTF. CDR3 bases: TGTGCCAGTAGTGGGTGGAACGGCTACACCTTC.

This sequence joins TRBV5-6 and TRBJ2-3; 7 bases line up with TRBD2. CDR1 and CDR2 from the germline V gene are SGHDT and YYEEEE. This CDR3 contains 15 residues. The V and J ends lost 1 base and 3 bases, in that order; junction bases with no gene match: 5. CDR3 amino acids: CASSLRGGGTDTQYF. CDR3 nucleotide sequence: TGTGCCAGCAGCTTGCGGGGCGGGGGAACAGATACGCAGTATTTT. Full variable domain (missing parts from reference TRBV5-6 and TRBJ2-3): DAGVTQSPTHLIKTRGQQVTLRCSPKSGHDTVSWYQQALGQGPQFIFQYYEEEERQRGNFPDRFSGHQFPNYSSELNVNALLLGDSALYLCASSLRGGGTDTQYFGPGTRLTVL.

The V call is TRBV5-6, the J call TRBJ2-7; D possibly corresponds to TRBD1 (6 bases). The CDR3 extends over 15 amino acids. CDR1 and CDR2 from the germline V gene are SGHDT and YYEEEE. Trimming cost V 3 bases and J 2 bases, with 15 bases left between them. The CDR3 loop is CASSSLQGNPYEQYF. DNA of the CDR3: TGTGCCAGCAGCTCACTCCAGGGGAATCCCTACGAGCAGTACTTC.

The rearrangement joins TRBV25-1 to TRBJ1-3; D is unresolved. The V gene lost 3 bases and the J gene lost 4 bases, with 13 bases spanning the gap. The CDR3 has 15 amino acids. Germline V gene lookup returns CDR1 MGHDK and CDR2 SYGVNS. The CDR3 DNA reads as TGTGCCAGCAGTGATCCCTCGGCTCCAGGAAACACCATATATTTT. Its protein is CASSDPSAPGNTIYF.

The sample holds one count of this clone. This rearrangement joins TRBV7-2 to TRBJ2-3, with 9 positions matching TRBD1. J was trimmed by 7 bases and V by 4 bases; bases with no gene match: 12. Germline V gene data show CDR1 as SGHTA and CDR2 as FQGNSA. CDR3 length equals 16 residues. The CDR3 sequence: CASSSDGTGSYNTQYF. The CDR3 DNA is TGTGCCAGCAGCTCCGACGGGACAGGGAGCTACAATACGCAGTATTTT. Full variable domain (rest looked up from reference TRBV7-2 and TRBJ2-3): GAGVSQSPSNKVTEKGKDVELRCDPISGHTALYWYRQSLGQGLEFLIYFQGNSAPDKSGLPSDRFSAERTGGSVSTLTIQRTQQEDSAVYLCASSSDGTGSYNTQYFGPGTRLTVL.

The V and J genes are TRBV10-3 and TRBJ2-1; D perhaps matches TRBD1 (6 bases). Germline V gives CDR1 ENHRY, CDR2 SYGVKD. Trimming pared 5 bases from V and 3 bases from J, leaving 11 bases between. The CDR3 length is 14 residues. This CDR3 is CAISNGGSYNEQFF. For the CDR3, the DNA is TGTGCCATCAGTAATGGGGGCAGCTACAATGAGCAGTTCTTC.

The chain is built from TRBV2 and TRBJ1-1; perhaps TRBD1 as D (6 bases). CDR1 is SNHLY, CDR2 FYNNEI, per germline. The ends were cut back, 5 bases at V and 4 bases at J, with 11 bases in the middle. This CDR3 comprises 13 residues. The CDR3 loop reads CASSQGWSTEAFF. The CDR3 bases are TGTGCCAGCAGTCAGGGGTGGAGCACTGAAGCTTTCTTT.

J is TRBJ1-6 and V is TRBV18, with a possible D match to TRBD1 (5 bases). There are 13 residues in the CDR3. The germline CDR1 and CDR2 sequences are KGHSH and LQKENI. Trimming took off 3 bases at V and 14 bases at J, with 14 bases between the two ends. The CDR3 coding sequence is TGTGCCAGCTCACCCGAGCAGGGCTGGGCCCTCCACTTT. It encodes CASSPEQGWALHF.

The rearrangement joins TRBV9 to TRBJ1-3; D is unresolved. Germline-derived CDR1 and CDR2 are SGDLS and YYNGEE. CDR3 length equals 14 residues. V dropped 5 bases and J dropped 4 bases, with 13 bases sitting between them. This CDR3 reads CASRTEGSGNTIYF. The CDR3 DNA reads TGTGCCAGCAGGACGGAGGGATCCGGAAACACCATATATTTT.

This clone was seen a few times. V gene TRBV29-1 combines with J gene TRBJ2-7; 9 bases agree with TRBD1. From germline, CDR1 is SQVTM and CDR2 ANQGSEA. The junction had 4 bases not matched to a gene; V was cut back by 2 bases and J by 5 bases. The CDR3 is 13 residues long. CDR3 sequence reads: CSVERDRDNEQYF. Here the CDR3 DNA reads TGCAGCGTTGAACGGGACAGGGATAACGAGCAGTACTTC.

The rearrangement joins TRBV7-2 to TRBJ1-2, with TRBD1 matching over 9 bases. The ends lost 1 base at V and 8 bases at J; junction bases unmatched: 11. The CDR3 spans 16 residues. The germline V gene has CDR1 SGHTA and CDR2 FQGNSA. The CDR3: CASSLGGQGSLTGYTF. CDR3 in DNA: TGTGCCAGCAGCTTAGGGGGACAGGGTTCTCTAACGGGCTACACCTTC. Supplemented by reference TRBV7-2 and TRBJ1-2, the full variable domain reads GAGVSQSPSNKVTEKGKDVELRCDPISGHTALYWYRQSLGQGLEFLIYFQGNSAPDKSGLPSDRFSAERTGGSVSTLTIQRTQQEDSAVYLCASSLGGQGSLTGYTFGSGTRLTVV.

This clone has a handful of counts. V is TRBV19 and J is TRBJ2-7; TRBD1 might be the D (7 bases). CDR1 is LNHDA and CDR2 is SQIVND in the germline V gene (reference sequence). The CDR3 extends over 15 amino acids. V was clipped by 6 bases and J by 6 bases, with 21 bases between them. CDR3 sequence (DNA): TGTGCCAGTAGAACCAGTTCAGGGGGGCGACGCGAGCAGTACTTC. Translating gives CASRTSSGGRREQYF.

This chain uses TRBV25-1 with TRBJ1-6; the match to TRBD1 covers 7 bases. The trim removed 7 bases at V and 5 bases at J, leaving 8 bases unmatched. The CDR3 consists of 15 residues. Germline V lookup: CDR1 MGHDK, CDR2 SYGVNS. The CDR3 protein is CASTAGGVDNSPLHF. The CDR3 DNA follows: TGTGCCAGCACGGCAGGGGGAGTAGATAATTCACCCCTCCACTTT. Variable domain in full (rest from reference TRBV25-1 and TRBJ1-6): EADIYQTPRYLVIGTGKKITLECSQTMGHDKMYWYQQDPGMELHLIHYSYGVNSTEKGDLSSESTVSRIRTEHFPLTLESARPSHTSQYLCASTAGGVDNSPLHFGNGTRLTVT.

V usage is TRBV30 and J usage is TRBJ2-7; D unclear. Trimming took off 2 bases at V and 3 bases at J, with 14 bases between the two ends. Germline CDR1 and CDR2: GTSNPN and SVGIG (reference sequence). The length of the CDR3 is 14 residues. The CDR3 reads CAWSKTLGGYEQYF. The CDR3 bases are TGTGCCTGGAGTAAGACTCTAGGCGGCTACGAGCAGTACTTC. Full variable domain (rest looked up from reference TRBV30 and TRBJ2-7): SQTIHQWPATLVQPVGSPLSLECTVEGTSNPNLYWYRQAAGRGLQLLFYSVGIGQISSEVPQNLSASRPQDRQFILSSKKLLLSDSGFYLCAWSKTLGGYEQYFGPGTRLTVT.